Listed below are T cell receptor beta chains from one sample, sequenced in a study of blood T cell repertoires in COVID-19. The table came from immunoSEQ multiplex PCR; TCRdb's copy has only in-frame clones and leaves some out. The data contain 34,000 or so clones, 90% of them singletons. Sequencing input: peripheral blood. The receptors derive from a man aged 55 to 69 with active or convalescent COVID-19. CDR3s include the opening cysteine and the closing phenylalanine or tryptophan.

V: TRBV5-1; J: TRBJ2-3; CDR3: CASSLAGVDTQYF
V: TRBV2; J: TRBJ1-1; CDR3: CASSVAGGDITEAFF
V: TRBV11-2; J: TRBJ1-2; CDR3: CASSLDRTGGGYTF
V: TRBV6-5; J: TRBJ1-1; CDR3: CASMERNTEAFF
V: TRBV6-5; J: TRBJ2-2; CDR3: CASRPGQMNTGELFF
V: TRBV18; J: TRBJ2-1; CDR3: CASSPQLAGDRDEQFF
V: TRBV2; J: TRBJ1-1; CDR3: CASSDRGGNTEAFF
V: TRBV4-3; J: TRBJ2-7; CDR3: CASSQDGGGGEQYF
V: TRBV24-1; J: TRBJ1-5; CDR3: CATSDFTHNQPQHF
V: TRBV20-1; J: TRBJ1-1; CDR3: CSARVATEAFF
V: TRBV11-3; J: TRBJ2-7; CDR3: CASSLGGTGLYEQYF
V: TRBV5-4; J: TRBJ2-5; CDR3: CASSHQWSGETQYF
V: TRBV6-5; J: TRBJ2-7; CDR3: CASSQRRGGSYEQYF
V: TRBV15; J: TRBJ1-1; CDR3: CATSRDLWAGVNTEAFF
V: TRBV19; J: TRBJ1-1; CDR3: CASTPLTGLNTEAFF
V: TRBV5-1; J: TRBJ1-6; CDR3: CASSSGTVNSPLHF
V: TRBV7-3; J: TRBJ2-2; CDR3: CASSQRGAGQATGELFF
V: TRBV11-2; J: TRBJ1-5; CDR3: CASSQRTGNQPQHF
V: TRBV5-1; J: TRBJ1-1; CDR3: CASSYIVNTEAFF
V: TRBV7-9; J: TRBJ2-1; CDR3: CASSLGQGKNNEQFF
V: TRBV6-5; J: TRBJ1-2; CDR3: CASTLETVYGYTF
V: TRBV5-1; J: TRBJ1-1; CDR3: CASSLDRGANTEAFF
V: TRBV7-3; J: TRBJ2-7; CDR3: CASSLDGRAYEQYF
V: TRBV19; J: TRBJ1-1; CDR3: CASSIGPLLTGENTEAFF
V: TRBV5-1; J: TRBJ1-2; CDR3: CASSLAGTAYGYTF
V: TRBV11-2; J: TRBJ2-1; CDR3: CASSLPSSYNEQFF
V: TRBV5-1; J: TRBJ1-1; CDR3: CVSSLIRNTEAFF
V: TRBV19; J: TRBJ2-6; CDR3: CASSIGGISGANVLTF
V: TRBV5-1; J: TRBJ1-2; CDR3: CASSIGGGYTF
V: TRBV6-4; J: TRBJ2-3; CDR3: CASSEDRSTDTQYF